This T cell receptor beta chain appears in the sequencing data of a study of T-cell memory formation after mild COVID-19 (dated by TCRdb to about 2021). For the wider study: TCR sequence clusters from the two donors were found to be largely donor specific. In two donors, T-cell clones that expanded and contracted after mild COVID-19 were tracked by sequencing TCRalpha and TCRbeta repertoires over time. Two young, previously healthy adult volunteers, one female and one male, were included in the cohort.

Via the germline V gene (reference sequence), CDR1 is SSHAT and CDR2 FNYEAQ. Relative to germline, V is 5 bases shorter and J is 4 bases shorter, with 17 bases between their ends. The cysteine opens and the phenylalanine closes a CDR3 of 15 amino acids. The DNA shown is the 45-base CDR3, in frame from base 1. Ficoll-Paque density gradient centrifugation was used to isolate PBMCs. This clonotype came up many times. Which antigen it targets is not known. Base qualities are not at hand, and no much larger clone is one base apart. The paper as a whole reports these results and caveats: Contracting CD4+ clones were found mainly in CM and EM memory subsets, while CD8+ clones were enriched in EMRA. SARS-CoV-2 specificity was not confirmed for the second-wave clones peaking on day 37. Clones contracting from day 15 to 85 had balanced CD4/CD8 phenotypes, while a second wave expanding from day 15 to 37 was biased towards CD4+. Some responding clones were detected in pre-infection memory, suggesting pre-existing cross-reactive memory T cells joined the SARS-CoV-2 response. The study covered only two mild cases, and larger cohorts including severe cases with pre-infection samples were considered necessary.

Instrument used: Illumina NovaSeq 6000. cDNA libraries for TCRalpha and TCRbeta were prepared by 5'RACE using constant-segment primers, with sample barcodes and unique molecular identifiers added. RNA was extracted from every sample with Trizol reagent. Libraries were amplified in two PCR steps, with a second sample barcode and Illumina TruSeq adapters added in the second step. Sequencing of the libraries was done on an Illumina NovaSeq, producing 2 x 150 bp paired-end reads. In the authors' own workflow: Reads were demultiplexed and collapsed into UMI-guided consensus sequences with migec v1.2.7. Using mixcr v2.1.11, UMI consensuses were aligned to TRA and TRB V and J templates and then assembled into clonotypes. A clonotype was counted as expanded or contracted only when both edgeR and NoisET called the clonotype significant, with the noise models trained on biological replicates. edgeR calls used a false discovery rate-adjusted p below 0.01 and a log2 fold-change threshold of 1. PCA with hierarchical clustering of max-normalized trajectories of the 1000 most abundant clonotypes was used as exploratory dynamics analysis. Separately sequenced CD4+ and CD8+ repertoires were used to assign a CD4 or CD8 phenotype to each responding clone. TCRdb reworked the public reads: Q25 trimming with fastp, MiXCR clone assembly, productive beta chains retained. Every distinct CDR3 protein forms one entry, paired with its most common genes and DNA. These V and J calls originate from TCRdb's pipeline instead of the authors' own analysis. The sample table shows approximately 100,000 distinct CDR3 sequences, and over 8.5% are seen once. Of the sample, approximately 39% is held by the ten largest clones.

The sample taken for sequencing was PBMCs or a T cell subset sorted from them (not recorded which). The receptor was derived from a man aged 18-30 years who had mild COVID-19 (a few samples of this study predate the infection). The sample titles of this study are shuffled in the database, so cell type and time point are left out; the donor was told from shared clones. This sequence uses TRBV7-7 and TRBJ2-5, with the D gene too uncertain to name. At the DNA level, the sequence is TGTGCCAGCAGCCGATATTTTGAAGGGCGAGAGACCCAGTACTTC. Translated, it gives CASSRYFEGRETQYF.